The clone carrying this T cell receptor (beta chain) has ten or more counts. Antigen specificity is unknown. This specimen belongs to a study of T cells in Graves' hyperthyroidism and ophthalmopathy. There were TCR beta CDR3 regions amplified from RNA transcripts. The TCR CDR3 first-round RT-PCR relied on the HTBI primer set. TCRdb recomputed calls from the multiplex PCR reads with MiXCR, one row per CDR3 protein. The data show around 600,000 distinct CDR3 sequences, nearly 45% seen once. The diagnoses drew upon clinical symptoms, serum thyroxine and TRAb, thyroid ultrasound and orbital computed tomography. Whole-study findings and limits: Ophthalmopathy, as predicted by the model, came a median roughly 6.3 months after the prediction. Ophthalmopathy was separated from stable hyperthyroidism by a 13 V-J model.

CDR3 length: 10 amino acids. V gave up 9 bases and J gave up 10 bases, with 7 bases separating them. V is TRBV12-3 or TRBV12-4 and J is TRBJ1-6; D gene uncertain. Sequenced sample: peripheral blood or thyroid tissue (not recorded which). The sequence came from an adult man with Graves' disease, either hyperthyroidism or ophthalmopathy (not recorded which). The CDR3 protein is CARAKSPLHF. The CDR3 coding sequence is TGTGCCAGGGCCAAATCACCCCTCCACTTT.